The subject of this entry is one T cell receptor beta chain. Its cognate antigen is unknown. The sample holds other DNA sequences that translate to the same CDR3. The data are from a study of cytomegalovirus exposure and HLA in healthy donors. Study-wide results and caveats: Beyond CMV serostatus, there was no information to go on about immune exposure. Associated with cytomegalovirus, according to the listing, were fewer than 200 TCR beta chains. Generally TCR sequences proved uncommon, though certain public TCRs appeared in numerous donors.

This PCR relied on a set of 60 Vbeta primers and 13 Jbeta primers. Method: immunoSEQ multiplex PCR; TCRdb's copy keeps in-frame clones and lacks some. The data contain fewer than 150,000 clones, about 80% of them seen just once; the ten biggest clones take up about 3.8%. Despite likely unrecorded immune exposures, the donors were nominally healthy at the time of sampling. In germline, CDR1 is SNHLY, CDR2 FYNNEI. Losses at the gene ends were 6 bases for V and 5 bases for J; bases not matched to a gene: 10. CDR3 length: 15 residues. Sequenced input: PBMCs. The V gene is TRBV2, the J gene TRBJ1-5, with 7 bases fitting TRBD1. The receptor's source is a man aged 40-49 years in good health and CMV-seropositive. CDR3 in DNA: TGTGCCAGCAGGAACCTCCGGGACAGTTATCAGCCCCAGCATTTT. It specifies CASRNLRDSYQPQHF.